Listed below are T cell receptor beta chains from one sample, sequenced in a study of somatic mutations in cytotoxic T cells in rheumatoid arthritis. The method was immunoSEQ multiplex PCR; TCRdb's version includes in-frame clones alone and lacks a portion of them. Here the sample spans 35,000 to 40,000 clones, approximately 84% being singletons. Specimen: CD8+ T cells sorted from blood. These receptors came from a man aged 35-49 years in good health. The CDR3 runs from the conserved cysteine through the conserved F or W. A D gene is named only where the DNA matches it firmly. For some rows the clone size is stated as once, few or many, or as a class when expanded; others skip it.

>TRBV19|TRBJ1-5|.|TRBD1
CASRRTGGDYSNQPQHF
TGTGCCAGTAGAAGGACAGGGGGTGATTATAGCAATCAGCCCCAGCATTTT
>TRBV7-8|TRBJ2-5|.|TRBD1
CASSAQGEYRETQYF
TGTGCCAGCAGCGCTCAGGGGGAGTATAGAGAGACCCAGTACTTC
>TRBV27|TRBJ2-3|few|.
CASSNFEGADTQYF
TGTGCCAGCAGTAATTTCGAGGGGGCAGATACGCAGTATTTT
>TRBV7-9|TRBJ2-5|.|.
CASSFRATGEETQYF
TGTGCCAGCAGCTTTAGGGCGACGGGTGAGGAGACCCAGTACTTC
>TRBV15|TRBJ2-3|.|TRBD2
CATGGEDTQYF
TGTGCCACCGGGGGGGAGGATACGCAGTATTTT
>TRBV27|TRBJ1-5|.|.
CASSPPPGRYADSNQPQHF
TGTGCCAGCAGTCCCCCCCCGGGCCGATACGCGGATAGCAATCAGCCCCAGCATTTT
>TRBV28|TRBJ2-5|.|TRBD2
CASSLSGGGYQETQYF
TGTGCCAGCAGTTTATCCGGGGGGGGGTACCAAGAGACCCAGTACTTC
>TRBV19|TRBJ1-5|.|TRBD1
CASSIWTGDQPQHF
TGTGCCAGTAGTATTTGGACAGGGGATCAGCCCCAGCATTTT
>TRBV19|TRBJ2-1|once|.
CASSIAGRDYNEQFF
TGTGCCAGTAGTATTGCGGGGCGAGATTACAATGAGCAGTTCTTC
>TRBV7-6|TRBJ1-1|few|.
CASSPSEGINTEAFF
TGTGCCAGCAGCCCCTCCGAGGGGATCAACACTGAAGCTTTCTTT
>TRBV18|TRBJ2-3|.|TRBD1
CASSPLDRGRTDTQYF
TGTGCCAGCTCACCACTGGACAGGGGGCGCACAGATACGCAGTATTTT
>TRBV4-3|TRBJ2-3|few|.
CASSLRTEPTDTQYF
TGCGCCAGCAGCCTTAGGACAGAGCCCACAGATACGCAGTATTTT
>TRBV9|TRBJ2-3|.|TRBD2
CASSLGLAGGHTDTQYF
TGTGCCAGCAGCCTCGGACTAGCGGGAGGTCACACAGATACGCAGTATTTT
>TRBV6-5|TRBJ1-1|.|.
CASSYTWGPGAFF
TGTGCCAGCAGTTACACTTGGGGACCTGGGGCTTTCTTT
>TRBV30|TRBJ2-1|.|.
CAWMPRAIFHPEQFF
TGTGCCTGGATGCCTCGGGCTATTTTTCACCCTGAGCAGTTCTTC
>TRBV7-7|TRBJ2-7|.|TRBD2
CASSAGRGSYEQYF
TGTGCCAGCAGCGCCGGGAGGGGGTCCTACGAGCAGTACTTC
>TRBV7-9|TRBJ2-1|.|.
CASSLQRALYNEQFF
TGTGCCAGCAGCCTCCAAAGGGCCTTATACAATGAGCAGTTCTTC
>TRBV6-6|TRBJ2-2|.|.
CASSYSRPNTGELFF
TGTGCCAGCAGTTATAGCCGCCCGAACACCGGGGAGCTGTTTTTT
>TRBV6-5|TRBJ1-1|few|TRBD1
CASSSGQGDSTEAFF
TGTGCCAGCAGTTCGGGACAGGGGGACAGCACTGAAGCTTTCTTT
>TRBV7-2|TRBJ2-1|.|.
CASSLADGLYNEQFF
TGTGCCAGCAGCTTGGCGGACGGACTCTACAATGAGCAGTTCTTC
>TRBV28|TRBJ2-7|.|.
CASSVLRGQDYEQYF
TGTGCCAGCAGTGTCTTGAGGGGTCAGGACTACGAGCAGTACTTC
>TRBV2|TRBJ2-3|.|.
CASKQRTDSTDTQYF
TGTGCCAGCAAGCAACGGACAGATAGCACAGATACGCAGTATTTT
>TRBV30|TRBJ2-7|.|TRBD2
CAWSAGLAAEQYF
TGTGCCTGGAGCGCTGGACTAGCCGCCGAGCAGTACTTC
>TRBV7-9|TRBJ2-3|.|TRBD2
CASSPTLAGALTDTQYF
TGTGCCAGCAGCCCCACCTTAGCGGGAGCATTGACAGATACGCAGTATTTT
>TRBV25-1|TRBJ1-1|few|.
CASSPWGGDTEAFF
TGTGCCAGCAGTCCCTGGGGCGGCGACACTGAAGCTTTCTTT
>TRBV10-2|TRBJ2-1|.|TRBD2
CASGGGRQNEQFF
TGCGCCAGCGGGGGAGGGCGGCAAAATGAGCAGTTCTTC